This T cell receptor beta chain was obtained from a study of T cell responses to AZD1222 COVID-19 vaccine. Study findings and constraints: Baseline serostatus was positive in only a handful of AZD1222 recipients.

V was clipped by 9 bases and J by 10 bases, with 21 bases between them. This CDR3 is 14 amino acids long. Germline loops: CDR1 ENHRY, CDR2 SYGVKD. On this clone itself: Its antigen remains unidentified.

TCRdb's table, derived via immunoSEQ multiplex PCR, lists solely in-frame clones and lacks some. There are about 140,000 clones in the sample; more than 85% occur only once, and approximately 3.8% lies in the top ten. This sequence was found in an adult who received the AZD1222 COVID-19 vaccine. This chain uses TRBV10-3 with TRBJ2-2, with D perhaps matching TRBD1 (6 bases). The sequencing used peripheral blood, collected 28 days after the second AZD1222 dose. CDR3 DNA: TGTGCCATATCTTCAGGGGTGGTGTTGGAGGAGCTGTTTTTT. Protein: CAISSGVVLEELFF.